The source of this TCR beta chain is a study of shared clonotypes between healthy human individuals. This CDR3 comprises 12 residues. V gave up 2 bases and J gave up 9 bases; unmatched junction bases: 4. CDR1 and CDR2 (germline): GTSNPN, SVGIG (reference sequence). The quantity of DNA used in unsorted PBMC replicate PCRs was 250 to 350 ng, corresponding to tens of thousands of T cell genomes. Assay: immunoSEQ multiplex PCR; the TCRdb copy retains only in-frame clones and omits some. This table holds a few hundred thousand clones, around 77% found once. This sequence was found in a woman in her 40s in good health. Some clones in this sample may be carry-over from other donors' samples. The specimen sequenced was PBMCs. The rearrangement links TRBV30 to TRBJ2-7, with 10 bases identical to TRBD2. The CDR3 DNA reads TGTGCCTGGAGTCCTAGCGGGAGAATGCAGTACTTC. It yields the protein CAWSPSGRMQYF.